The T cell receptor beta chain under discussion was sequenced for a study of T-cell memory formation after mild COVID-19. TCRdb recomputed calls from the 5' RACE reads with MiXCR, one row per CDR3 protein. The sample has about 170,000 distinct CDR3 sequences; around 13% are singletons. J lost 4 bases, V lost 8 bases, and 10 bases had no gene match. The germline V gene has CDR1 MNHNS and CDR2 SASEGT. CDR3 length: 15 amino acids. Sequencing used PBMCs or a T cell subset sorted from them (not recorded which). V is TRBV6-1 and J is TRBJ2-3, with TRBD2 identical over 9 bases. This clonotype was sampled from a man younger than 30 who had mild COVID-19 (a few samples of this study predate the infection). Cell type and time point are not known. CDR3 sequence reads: CASWVAGAGSDTQYF. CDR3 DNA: TGTGCCAGCTGGGTAGCGGGGGCCGGATCAGATACGCAGTATTTT.